Reported below is one T cell receptor beta chain. V dropped 4 bases and J dropped 8 bases, with 19 bases sitting between them. CDR1 is SGDLS and CDR2 is YYNGEE in the germline V gene. The CDR3 covers 16 residues. Original handling: Scientists estimated how many nucleated cells there were by amplifying reference gene primers. Profiling relied on immunoSEQ multiplex PCR, and the TCRdb table lists in-frame clones only, not all of them. V, J and clone size derive from that table, while D and trimming were established from the DNA sequence. The sample lists roughly 300,000 clones; 86% were seen once. This sample was included in a study of blood T cell repertoires in COVID-19. Overall study: Both acute and convalescent COVID-19 samples were obtained from the United States, Italy and Spain. T cells, B-cell-depleted T cells, or PBMCs provided the cDNA or gDNA that served as material.

The receptor was derived from a woman in her forties or fifties with acute or convalescent COVID-19. The rearrangement uses TRBV9 and TRBJ1-6; D unclear. The specimen sequenced was peripheral blood. CDR3 region: CASSPQAGSWDSPLHF. CDR3 nucleotide sequence: TGTGCCAGCAGCCCCCAGGCGGGTTCCTGGGATTCACCCCTCCACTTT.